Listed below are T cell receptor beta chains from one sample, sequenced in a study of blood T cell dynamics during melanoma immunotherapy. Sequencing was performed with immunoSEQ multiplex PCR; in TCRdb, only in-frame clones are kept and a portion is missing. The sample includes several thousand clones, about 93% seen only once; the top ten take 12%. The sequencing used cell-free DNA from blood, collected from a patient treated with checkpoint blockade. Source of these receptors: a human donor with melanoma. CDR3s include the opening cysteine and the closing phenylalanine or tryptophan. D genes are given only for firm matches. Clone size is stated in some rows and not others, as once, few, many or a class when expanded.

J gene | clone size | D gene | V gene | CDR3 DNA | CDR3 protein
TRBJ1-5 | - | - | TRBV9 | TGTGCCAGCAGCGTAGATTGGGGGGATCAGCCCCAGCATTTT | CASSVDWGDQPQHF
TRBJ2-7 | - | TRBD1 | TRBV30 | TGTGCCTGGTCTGCCGGGACAGGGTACGAGCAGTACTTC | CAWSAGTGYEQYF
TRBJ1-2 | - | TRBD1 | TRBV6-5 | TGTGCCAGCACGGTGGGACAGGGTCACTATGGCTACACCTTC | CASTVGQGHYGYTF
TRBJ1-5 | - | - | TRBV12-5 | TGTGCTAGTGGTTTGGTAATCGGTCTGGGGGGACGGAATCAGCCCCAGCATTTT | CASGLVIGLGGRNQPQHF
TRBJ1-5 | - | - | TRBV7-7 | TGTGCCAGCAGTCATCAGGGTAGGACGGGACACATTAGCAATCAGCCCCAGCATTTT | CASSHQGRTGHISNQPQHF
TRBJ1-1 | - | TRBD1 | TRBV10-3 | TGTGCCATCACTCGGGACAGGGTGGGCGCGAACACTGAAGCTTTCTTT | CAITRDRVGANTEAFF
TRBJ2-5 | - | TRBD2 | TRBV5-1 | TGCGCCAGCAGCCTAACCTCGACTAGCGGGACGGGAGAGACCCAGTACTTC | CASSLTSTSGTGETQYF
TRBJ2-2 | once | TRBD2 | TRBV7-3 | TGTGCCAGCACCCGACTAGCGGGAGCCGGGGGGGAGCTGTTTTTT | CASTRLAGAGGELFF
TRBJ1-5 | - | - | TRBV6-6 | TGTGCCAGCAGACTGGGACCAGGGAGCAATCAGCCCCAGCATTTT | CASRLGPGSNQPQHF
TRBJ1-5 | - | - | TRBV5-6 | TGTGCCAGCAGCCGGTGGTTGGGTCAGCCCCAGCATTTT | CASSRWLGQPQHF
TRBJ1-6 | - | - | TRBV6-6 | TGTGCCAGCAGTTCCTTAGGGGGGGCCGATTCACCCCTCCACTTT | CASSSLGGADSPLHF
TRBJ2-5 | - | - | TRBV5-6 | TGTGCCAGCAGCTTGGCGGGGTCAAAGTACTTC | CASSLAGSKYF
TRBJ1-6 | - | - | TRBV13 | TGTGCCAGCAGCTTTCGGGACGGGAATTCACCCCTCCACTTT | CASSFRDGNSPLHF
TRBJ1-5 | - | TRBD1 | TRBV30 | TGTGCCTGGGGACAGGGGGCTGGTGGTCAGCCCCAGCATTTT | CAWGQGAGGQPQHF
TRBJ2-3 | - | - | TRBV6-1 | TGTGCCAGCAGTGAAGCGCCGCTTCAGCCAGGGGCTTTAACAGATACGCAGTATTTT | CASSEAPLQPGALTDTQYF
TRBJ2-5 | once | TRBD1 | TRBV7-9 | TGTGCCAGCAGCTTAGGCCGGGACAGACACCAAGAGACCCAGTACTTC | CASSLGRDRHQETQYF
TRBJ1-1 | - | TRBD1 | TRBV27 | TGTGCCAGCAGTTTAGGGACAGGGTCGAACACTGAAGCTTTCTTT | CASSLGTGSNTEAFF
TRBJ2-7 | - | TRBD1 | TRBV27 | TGTGCCAGCAGCCCGGACAGGGTCGAGCAGTACTTC | CASSPDRVEQYF
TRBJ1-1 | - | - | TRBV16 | TGTGCCAGCAGCCAACAGCCAGGGGACACTGAAGCTTTCTTT | CASSQQPGDTEAFF
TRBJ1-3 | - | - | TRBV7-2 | TGTGCCAGCAGCTTAGTGTCCAGCTCTGGAAACACCATATATTTT | CASSLVSSSGNTIYF
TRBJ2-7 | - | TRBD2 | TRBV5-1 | TGCGCCAGCAGCTTGGCTAGCGGGGTGAGCTCCTACGAGCAGTACTTC | CASSLASGVSSYEQYF
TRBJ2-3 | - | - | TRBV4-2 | TGTGCCAGCAGCCAAGAGAGCCCTCCCCGCACAGATACGCAGTATTTT | CASSQESPPRTDTQYF
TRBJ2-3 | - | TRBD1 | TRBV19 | TGTGCCAGTAGTTTCGGGACAGGGATCACAGATACGCAGTATTTT | CASSFGTGITDTQYF
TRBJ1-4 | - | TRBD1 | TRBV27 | TGTGCCAGCAGTTACAACAGGGGCGGCTTAAATGGACTGTTTTTT | CASSYNRGGLNGLFF
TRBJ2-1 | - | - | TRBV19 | TGTGCCAGTAGTTTTGGTGCGGGTTGGTCCTACAATGAGCAGTTCTTC | CASSFGAGWSYNEQFF
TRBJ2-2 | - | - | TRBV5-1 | TGCGCCAGCAGCCCCGCGGGGAACACCGGGGAGCTGTTTTTT | CASSPAGNTGELFF
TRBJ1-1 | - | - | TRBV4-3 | TGCGCCAGCAGCCAAGCTTCGTCGGGACGGACTGAAGCTTTTTTT | CASSQASSGRTEAFF
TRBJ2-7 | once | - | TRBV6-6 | TGTGCCAGCAACGACCAAAAAGCCTACGAGCAGTACTTC | CASNDQKAYEQYF
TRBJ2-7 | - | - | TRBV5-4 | TGTGCCAGCAGCCCAGGGGCACTAGCGACCTACGAGCAGTACTTC | CASSPGALATYEQYF
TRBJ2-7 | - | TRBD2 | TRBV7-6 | TGTGCCAGCAGCTTAGGTCCAGGGGGGACTAGCGGGAGCTCCTACGAGCAGTACTTC | CASSLGPGGTSGSSYEQYF
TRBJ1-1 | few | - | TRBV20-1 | TGCAGTGCTAGAGAAAGCACTGAAGCTTTCTTT | CSARESTEAFF
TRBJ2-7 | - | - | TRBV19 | TGTGCCAGTAGTCCTCTGACTCCTACCTACGAGCAGTACTTC | CASSPLTPTYEQYF
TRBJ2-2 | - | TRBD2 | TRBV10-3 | TGTGCCATCAGTGACTTTGCGGGAGTCACCGGGGAGCTGTTTTTT | CAISDFAGVTGELFF
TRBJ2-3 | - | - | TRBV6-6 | TGTGCCAGCAGTTACTCAGAAGCGTTGCCGCAGTATTTT | CASSYSEALPQYF
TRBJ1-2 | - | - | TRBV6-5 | TGTGCCAGCAGTTACAGGGCCAGGAGTCTTTATGGCTACACCTTC | CASSYRARSLYGYTF
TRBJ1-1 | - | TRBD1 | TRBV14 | TGTGCCAGCAGCCAAGATCGCCCCAGGGGGTCCGGGAGCACTGAAGCTTTCTTT | CASSQDRPRGSGSTEAFF
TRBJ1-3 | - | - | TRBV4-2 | TGTGCCAGCAGCCAAGAGGTTCAGGCTGGAAACACCATATATTTT | CASSQEVQAGNTIYF
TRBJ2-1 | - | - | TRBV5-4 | TGTGCCAGCAGCTCAGCGCTTAGCTCCTACAATGAGCAGTTCTTC | CASSSALSSYNEQFF
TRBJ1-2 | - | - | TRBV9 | TGTGCCAGCAGCGTAGGGTTAGGGGGTGGCGGCTACACCTTC | CASSVGLGGGGYTF
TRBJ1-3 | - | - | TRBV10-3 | TGTGCCATCAGCGCGCCAATGAGAAGCTCTGGAAACACCATATATTTT | CAISAPMRSSGNTIYF
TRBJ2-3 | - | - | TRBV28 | TGTGCCAGCTTTGGAAGCAACACAGATACGCAGTATTTT | CASFGSNTDTQYF
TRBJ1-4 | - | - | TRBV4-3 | TGCGCCAGCAGCCAAGGGGGTGGCGAACGTGAAAAACTGTTTTTT | CASSQGGGEREKLFF
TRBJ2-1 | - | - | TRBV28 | TGTGCCAGCAGCCGAGAAGGGGGATTCGATGAGCAGTTCTTC | CASSREGGFDEQFF
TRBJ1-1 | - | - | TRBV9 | TGTGCCAGCAGCGTAAATCCAGGGGAAAACACTGAAGCTTTCTTT | CASSVNPGENTEAFF
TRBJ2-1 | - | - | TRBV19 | TGTGCCAGTAGTAGTGACAGGAGCTCCTACAATGAGCAGTTCTTC | CASSSDRSSYNEQFF
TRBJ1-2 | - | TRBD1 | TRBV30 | TGTGCCTGGAATCGGGACAGGCCCTATGGCTACACCTTC | CAWNRDRPYGYTF
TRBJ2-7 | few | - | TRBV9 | TGTGCCAGCAGCGTAGAACTGGGGGACGAGCAGTACTTC | CASSVELGDEQYF
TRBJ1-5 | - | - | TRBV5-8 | TGTGCCAGCAGCTTGAGGGGTACTAGCAATCAGCCCCAGCATTTT | CASSLRGTSNQPQHF
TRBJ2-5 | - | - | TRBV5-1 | TGCGCCAGCAGCTTCGAGGGGGAGGGGACCCAGTACTTC | CASSFEGEGTQYF
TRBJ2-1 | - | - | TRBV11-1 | TGTGCCAGCAGCTTAGGACTAGTAGGTAATGAGCAGTTCTTC | CASSLGLVGNEQFF
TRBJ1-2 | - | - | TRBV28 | TGTGCCAGCAGTGCTGGGGGGCGCGGCTACACCTTC | CASSAGGRGYTF
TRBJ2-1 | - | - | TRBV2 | TGTGCCAGCAGGACGGGTGGGGCCTACAATGAGCAGTTCTTC | CASRTGGAYNEQFF
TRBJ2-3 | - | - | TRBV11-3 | TGTGCCAGCAGCTTAGGACTAGAGCCGCATACGCAGTATTTT | CASSLGLEPHTQYF
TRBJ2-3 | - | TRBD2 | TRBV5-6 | TGTGCCAGCAGCTTGGCGGGGGGTGGCACAGATACGCAGTATTTT | CASSLAGGGTDTQYF
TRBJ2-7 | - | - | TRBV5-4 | TGTGCCAGCAGGCCGGGGACTCTACCCACGGAGCAGTACTTC | CASRPGTLPTEQYF
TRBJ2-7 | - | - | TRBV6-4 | TGTGCCAGCAGTGACTCGTCGCGTGGGCCCGAGCAGTACTTC | CASSDSSRGPEQYF
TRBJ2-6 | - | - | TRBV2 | TGTGCCAGCAGTGAATCCTCGAGGGCCAACGTCCTGACTTTC | CASSESSRANVLTF